Listed here are 19 T cell receptor beta chains from one sample, sequenced in a study of vaccination and CD4 T cells after COVID-19. Antigen specificity for these receptors is unknown. Specified treatment: approximately nine-day PBMC culture with coronavirus spike peptide pools or control peptides (ViraFEST assay). Sequencing of cultured CD4+ T cell DNA used the Oncomine TCR Beta short-read assay. TCRdb used MiXCR to reprocess the PCR reads, holding one entry per CDR3 protein. Among about 18,000 distinct CDR3 sequences, around 56% were seen once, and the ten largest hold 7.5% to 9%. Sequenced input: CD4+ T cells from blood, cultured in vitro. These receptors came from a human donor who had recovered from COVID-19.

This clonotype was seen more than once but under ten times. This chain joins TRBV7-9 and TRBJ1-1; 10 bases map to TRBD1. The CDR3 is made up of 15 amino acids. From germline, CDR1 is SEHNR and CDR2 FQNEAQ (reference sequence). J was trimmed by 2 bases and V by 1 base; bases with no gene match: 1. CDR3: CASSLGTGGNTEAFF. The CDR3 coding sequence is TGTGCCAGCAGCTTAGGGACAGGGGGTAACACTGAAGCTTTCTTT.

The J gene is TRBJ1-1, the V gene TRBV27; D is uncertain. Trimming took 2 bases from V and 4 from J, leaving 14 bases between them. The CDR3 is made up of 15 amino acids. Per the germline V gene, CDR1 is MNHEY and CDR2 is SMNVEV (reference sequence). The CDR3 region has the DNA TGTGCCAGCAGTTTAGAGGGCAGGCTGGGCACTGAAGCTTTCTTT. Amino acid sequence: CASSLEGRLGTEAFF.

This chain connects TRBV4-2 to TRBJ2-1; D might be TRBD2 (5 bases). V dropped 0 bases and J dropped 3 bases, with 12 bases sitting between them. The CDR3 is 16 amino acids. The germline V gene has CDR1 LGHNA and CDR2 YNFKEQ. CDR3 region: CASSQDALVVYNEQFF. CDR3 nucleotide sequence: TGTGCCAGCAGCCAAGACGCACTAGTGGTCTACAATGAGCAGTTCTTC.

This clonotype was found a few times. The DNA of the CDR3 is TGCAGTGGTCTAGGCCTAAGCACAGATACGCAGTATTTT. Residues: CSGLGLSTDTQYF. The chain has TRBV20-1 and TRBJ2-3; no definite D call. The germline gives CDR1 DFQATT, CDR2 SNEGSKA (reference sequence). CDR3 length: 13 residues. Trimming pared 7 bases from V and 0 bases from J, leaving 11 bases between.

The chain recombines TRBV29-1 with TRBJ2-5, with D perhaps TRBD2 (5 bases). Germline CDR1 reads SQVTM; CDR2 reads ANQGSEA. This CDR3 spans 12 amino acids. The CDR3 here is CTILREQETQYF. CDR3 coding DNA: TGCACAATCCTCCGGGAACAAGAGACCCAGTACTTC.

This chain links TRBV6-5 with TRBJ2-7; D uncertain. This CDR3 is built from 14 residues. Germline loops: CDR1 MNHEY, CDR2 SVGAGI. Trimming took 2 bases from V and 5 from J, leaving 13 bases between them. CDR3 amino acids: CASSYRRRVNEQYF. The CDR3 region has the DNA TGTGCCAGCAGTTACAGACGGAGAGTAAACGAGCAGTACTTC.

This clonotype showed up just a few times. The chain links TRBV6-1 to TRBJ2-2, with 13 bases matching TRBD2. Trimming at V came to 10 bases and at J to 6 bases, leaving 17 bases not matched to a gene. The CDR3 has 18 residues. The germline V gene encodes CDR1 MNHNS and CDR2 SASEGT. CDR3 residues: CATPYNGLAGVFAGELFF. The CDR3 bases are TGTGCCACCCCATATAACGGACTAGCGGGAGTATTCGCCGGGGAGCTGTTTTTT.

The rearrangement uses TRBV3-1 and TRBJ2-1, with D hard to call. V was clipped by 0 bases and J by 3 bases, with 12 bases between them. There are 16 residues in the CDR3. Per germline, CDR1 LGHDT and CDR2 YNNKEL (reference sequence). The CDR3 DNA is TGTGCCAGCAGCCAAGATCTAGACGTCTTCTACAATGAGCAGTTCTTC. As protein: CASSQDLDVFYNEQFF.

This rearrangement joins TRBV2 to TRBJ1-1; D possibly corresponds to TRBD1 (6 bases). V was shortened by 5 bases and J by 1 base, with 8 bases between the two germline ends. The CDR3 consists of 13 residues. CDR1 and CDR2 (germline): SNHLY, FYNNEI. CDR3 residues: CASSTTGNTEAFF. CDR3 in DNA: TGTGCCAGCAGTACGACAGGGAACACTGAAGCTTTCTTT.

This chain connects TRBV5-1 to TRBJ2-1; 7 bases line up with TRBD1. The CDR3 length is 15 residues. The germline V gene encodes CDR1 SGHRS and CDR2 YFSETQ. V lost 2 bases, J lost 10 bases, and 12 bases stayed unmatched. This CDR3 reads CASSLGGQAIREQFF. CDR3 DNA sequence: TGCGCCAGCAGCTTAGGCGGACAGGCCATTAGGGAGCAGTTCTTC.

This clonotype was counted only a few times. This chain links TRBV20-1 with TRBJ1-2; D is perhaps TRBD1 (6 bases). Between the trimmed V and J ends, which lost 0 bases and 8 bases, there was a span of 16 bases. CDR1 DFQATT and CDR2 SNEGSKA come from the germline V gene (reference sequence). This CDR3 region has 14 residues. CDR3 residues: CSAREGEQGFGYTF. CDR3 DNA sequence: TGCAGTGCTAGAGAAGGCGAACAGGGCTTCGGCTACACCTTC.

The DNA of the CDR3 is TGTGCCACCCGGGGAGGAGAGACCCAGTACTTC. Translating it yields CATRGGETQYF. The chain links TRBV27 to TRBJ2-5; D is perhaps TRBD2 (6 bases). The CDR3 sequence is 11 residues long. The germline gives CDR1 MNHEY, CDR2 SMNVEV (reference sequence). Between the trimmed V and J ends, which lost 10 bases and 4 bases, there was a span of 10 bases.

This chain joins TRBV21-1 and TRBJ2-3; the D call of TRBD1 is as the table states it, not checked on the DNA. TRBV21-1 is flagged as a pseudogene. The CDR3 has 15 amino acids. The CDR3 spells CASSTNRVGADTQYF. CDR3 DNA sequence: TGTGCCAGCAGCACAAACAGGGTTGGGGCAGATACGCAGTATTTT.

This clonotype was seen only a few times. The chain links TRBV28 to TRBJ2-1; D is uncertain. This CDR3 is built from 14 residues. Trimming shortened V by 7 bases and J by 2 bases, and 12 bases separated the two germline ends. Germline-derived CDR1 and CDR2 are MDHEN and SYDVKM. The CDR3 bases are TGTGCCAGCATAGCAGGTCGCGCCTACAATGAGCAGTTCTTC. Encoded protein: CASIAGRAYNEQFF.

This clonotype was observed a few times. V is TRBV14 and J is TRBJ2-7, with 7 positions matching TRBD1. Per germline, CDR1 SGHDN and CDR2 FVKESK. CDR3 size: 16 residues. J lost 0 bases, V lost 3 bases, and 8 bases had no gene match. The CDR3 here is CASSQRAGTDSYEQYF. Written as DNA, the CDR3 is TGTGCCAGCAGCCAGAGGGCCGGGACAGACTCCTACGAGCAGTACTTC.

J is TRBJ1-2 and V is TRBV6-2 or TRBV6-3; D gene ambiguous. V was pared by 4 bases and J by 8 bases, with 11 bases between. This CDR3 has 12 residues. Germline lookup yields CDR1 MNHEY and CDR2 SVGEGT. The CDR3 sequence is CASSSTSSGYTF. In DNA form, the CDR3 reads TGTGCCAGCAGTTCGACGTCTTCCGGCTACACCTTC.

The chain links TRBV2 to TRBJ1-1; the match to TRBD1 covers 7 bases. From germline, CDR1 is SNHLY and CDR2 FYNNEI. CDR3 size: 14 residues. V gave up 6 bases and J gave up 4 bases; unmatched junction bases: 8. In DNA form, the CDR3 reads TGTGCCAGCAGCTTACAGGGGAAGATCACTGAAGCTTTCTTT. It is translated as CASSLQGKITEAFF. Full variable domain (outside the CDR3, taken from reference TRBV2 and TRBJ1-1): EPEVTQTPSHQVTQMGQEVILRCVPISNHLYFYWYRQILGQKVEFLVSFYNNEISEKSEIFDDQFSVERPDGSNFTLKIRSTKLEDSAMYFCASSLQGKITEAFFGQGTRLTVV.

The V gene is TRBV7-2, the J gene TRBJ1-5, with D perhaps matching TRBD1 (5 bases). Germline CDR1 is SGHTA and CDR2 is FQGNSA. The germline V and J ends were trimmed by 3 bases and 2 bases, with 11 bases remaining between them. The CDR3 consists of 15 residues. As DNA, the CDR3 is TGTGCCAGCAGCTTCAGAGGAGGGGGCAATCAGCCCCAGCATTTT. It is translated as CASSFRGGGNQPQHF.

The V call is TRBV12-3 or TRBV12-4, the J call TRBJ1-1; D gene ambiguous. This CDR3 is built from 12 residues. The germline V and J ends were trimmed by 6 bases and 8 bases, with 13 bases remaining between them. CDR3 region: CASSHGRREAFF. CDR3 bases: TGTGCCAGCAGCCACGGACGCCGGGAAGCTTTCTTT.